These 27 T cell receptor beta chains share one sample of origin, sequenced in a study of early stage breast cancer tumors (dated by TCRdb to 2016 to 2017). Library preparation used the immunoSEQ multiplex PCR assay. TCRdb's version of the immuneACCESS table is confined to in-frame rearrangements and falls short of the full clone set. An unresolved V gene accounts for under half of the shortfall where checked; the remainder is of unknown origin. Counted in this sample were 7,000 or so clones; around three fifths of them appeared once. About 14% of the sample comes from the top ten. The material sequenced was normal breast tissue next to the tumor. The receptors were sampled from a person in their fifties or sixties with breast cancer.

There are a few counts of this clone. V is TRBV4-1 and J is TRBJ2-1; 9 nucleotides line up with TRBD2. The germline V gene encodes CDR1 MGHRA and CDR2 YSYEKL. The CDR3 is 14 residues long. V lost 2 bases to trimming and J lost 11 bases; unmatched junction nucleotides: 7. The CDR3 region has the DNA TGCGCCAGCAGCCAAATGATAGCTAGCGGGAAGCAGTTCTTC. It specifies CASSQMIASGKQFF.

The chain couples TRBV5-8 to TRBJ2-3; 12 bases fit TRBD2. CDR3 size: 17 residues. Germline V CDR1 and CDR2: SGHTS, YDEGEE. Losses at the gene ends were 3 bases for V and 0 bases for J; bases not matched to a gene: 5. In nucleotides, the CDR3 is TGTGCCAGCAGCTCCCTCGGGACTAGCGGGAGCACAGATACGCAGTATTTT. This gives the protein CASSSLGTSGSTDTQYF.

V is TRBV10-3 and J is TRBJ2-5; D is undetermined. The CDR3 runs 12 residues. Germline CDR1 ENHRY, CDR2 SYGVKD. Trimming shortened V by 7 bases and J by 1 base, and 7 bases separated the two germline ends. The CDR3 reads CAIKDGQETQYF. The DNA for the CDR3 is TGTGCCATCAAAGACGGCCAAGAGACCCAGTACTTC.

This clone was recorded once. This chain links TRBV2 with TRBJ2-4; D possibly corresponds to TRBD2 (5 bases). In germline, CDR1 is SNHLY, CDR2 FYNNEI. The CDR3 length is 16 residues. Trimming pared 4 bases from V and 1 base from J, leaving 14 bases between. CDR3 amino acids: CASSGGLAAAKNIQYF. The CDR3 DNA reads TGTGCCAGCAGTGGAGGCCTAGCTGCGGCCAAAAACATTCAGTACTTC.

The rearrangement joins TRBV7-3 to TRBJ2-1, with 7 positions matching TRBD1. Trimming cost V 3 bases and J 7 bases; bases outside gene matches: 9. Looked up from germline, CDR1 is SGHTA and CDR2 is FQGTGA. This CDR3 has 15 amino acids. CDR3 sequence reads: CASSFGTARKNEQFF. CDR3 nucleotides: TGTGCCAGCAGCTTTGGGACAGCTAGGAAAAATGAGCAGTTCTTC.

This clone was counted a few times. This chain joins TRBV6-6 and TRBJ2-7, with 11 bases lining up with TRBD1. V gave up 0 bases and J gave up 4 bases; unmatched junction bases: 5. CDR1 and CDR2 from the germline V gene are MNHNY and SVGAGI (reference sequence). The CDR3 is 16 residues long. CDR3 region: CASSYSAGTGGYEQYF. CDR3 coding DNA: TGTGCCAGCAGTTACTCGGCCGGGACAGGGGGTTACGAGCAGTACTTC.

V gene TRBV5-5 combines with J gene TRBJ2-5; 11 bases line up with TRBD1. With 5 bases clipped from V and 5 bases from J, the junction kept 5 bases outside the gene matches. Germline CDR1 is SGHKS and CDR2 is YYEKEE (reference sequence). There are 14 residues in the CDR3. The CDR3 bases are TGTGCCAGCAGGTGGGGACAGGGGGATGAGACCCAGTACTTC. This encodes CASRWGQGDETQYF.

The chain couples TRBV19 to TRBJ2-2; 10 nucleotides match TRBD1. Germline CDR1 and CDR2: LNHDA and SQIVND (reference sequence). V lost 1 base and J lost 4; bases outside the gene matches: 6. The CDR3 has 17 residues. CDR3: CASSIVRGTGVTGELFF. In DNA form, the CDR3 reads TGTGCCAGTAGTATAGTACGTGGGACAGGGGTCACCGGGGAGCTGTTTTTT. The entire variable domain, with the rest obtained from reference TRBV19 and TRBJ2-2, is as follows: DGGITQSPKYLFRKEGQNVTLSCEQNLNHDAMYWYRQDPGQGLRLIYYSQIVNDFQKGDIAEGYSVSREKKESFPLTVTSAQKNPTAFYLCASSIVRGTGVTGELFFGEGSRLTVL.

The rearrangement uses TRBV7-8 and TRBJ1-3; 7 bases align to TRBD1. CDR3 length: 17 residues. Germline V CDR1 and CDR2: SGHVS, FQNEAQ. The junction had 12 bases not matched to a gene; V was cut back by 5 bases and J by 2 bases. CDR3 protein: CASSPPPGQRPGNTIYF. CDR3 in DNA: TGTGCCAGCAGCCCCCCCCCGGGACAGCGTCCTGGAAACACCATATATTTT. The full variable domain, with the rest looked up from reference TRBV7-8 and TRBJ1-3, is GAGVSQSPRYKVAKRGQDVALRCDPISGHVSLFWYQQALGQGPEFLTYFQNEAQLDKSGLPSDRFFAERPEGSVSTLKIQRTQQEDSAVYLCASSPPPGQRPGNTIYFGEGSWLTVV.

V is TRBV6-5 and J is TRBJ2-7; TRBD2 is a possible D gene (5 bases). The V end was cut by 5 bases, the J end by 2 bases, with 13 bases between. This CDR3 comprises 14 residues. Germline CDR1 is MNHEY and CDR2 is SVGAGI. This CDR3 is CASSISTGTYEQYF. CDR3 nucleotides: TGTGCCAGCAGTATCTCGACGGGGACCTACGAGCAGTACTTC.

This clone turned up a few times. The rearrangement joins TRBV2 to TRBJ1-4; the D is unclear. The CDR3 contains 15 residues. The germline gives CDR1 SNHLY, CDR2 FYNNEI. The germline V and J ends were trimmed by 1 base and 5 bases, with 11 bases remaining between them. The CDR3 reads CASSEVGSQNEKLFF. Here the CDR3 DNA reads TGTGCCAGCAGTGAAGTCGGCAGCCAAAATGAAAAACTGTTTTTT.

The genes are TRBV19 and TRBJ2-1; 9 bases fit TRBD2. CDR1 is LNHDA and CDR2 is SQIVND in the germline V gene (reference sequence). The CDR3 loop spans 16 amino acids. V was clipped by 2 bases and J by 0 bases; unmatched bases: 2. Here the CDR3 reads CASSINSGSSYNEQFF. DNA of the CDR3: TGTGCCAGTAGTATAAATAGCGGGAGCTCCTACAATGAGCAGTTCTTC. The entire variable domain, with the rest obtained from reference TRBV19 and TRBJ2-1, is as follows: DGGITQSPKYLFRKEGQNVTLSCEQNLNHDAMYWYRQDPGQGLRLIYYSQIVNDFQKGDIAEGYSVSREKKESFPLTVTSAQKNPTAFYLCASSINSGSSYNEQFFGPGTRLTVL.

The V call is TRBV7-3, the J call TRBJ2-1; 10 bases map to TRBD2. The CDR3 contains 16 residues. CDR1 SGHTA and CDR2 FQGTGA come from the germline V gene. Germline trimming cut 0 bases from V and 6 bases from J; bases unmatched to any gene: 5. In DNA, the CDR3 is TGTGCCAGCAGCTTAACAGCGGGAGGGCCTACCAATGAGCAGTTCTTC. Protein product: CASSLTAGGPTNEQFF.

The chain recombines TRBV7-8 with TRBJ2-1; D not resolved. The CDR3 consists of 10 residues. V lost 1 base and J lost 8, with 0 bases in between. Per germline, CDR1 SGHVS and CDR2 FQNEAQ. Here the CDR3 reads CASSLDEQFF. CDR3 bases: TGTGCCAGCAGCTTAGATGAGCAGTTCTTC.

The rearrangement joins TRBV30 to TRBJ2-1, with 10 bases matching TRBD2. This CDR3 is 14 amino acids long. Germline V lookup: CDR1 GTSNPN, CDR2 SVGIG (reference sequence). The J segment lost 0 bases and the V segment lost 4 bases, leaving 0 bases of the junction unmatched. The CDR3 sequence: CAWTSGSSYNEQFF. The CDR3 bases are TGTGCCTGGACTAGCGGGAGCTCCTACAATGAGCAGTTCTTC.

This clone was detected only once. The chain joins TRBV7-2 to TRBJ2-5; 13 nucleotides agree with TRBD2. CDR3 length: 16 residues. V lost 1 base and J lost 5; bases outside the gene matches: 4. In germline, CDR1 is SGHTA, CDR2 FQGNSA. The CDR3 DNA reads TGTGCCAGCAGCTTAGGCGGACTAGCGGGAGTTGAGACCCAGTACTTC. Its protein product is CASSLGGLAGVETQYF. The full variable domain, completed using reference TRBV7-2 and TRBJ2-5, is GAGVSQSPSNKVTEKGKDVELRCDPISGHTALYWYRQSLGQGLEFLIYFQGNSAPDKSGLPSDRFSAERTGGSVSTLTIQRTQQEDSAVYLCASSLGGLAGVETQYFGPGTRLLVL.

The CDR3 DNA reads as TGTGCCAGCAGCTTAGTAGCGGACAGAAGTTACTACGAGCAGTACTTC. Protein: CASSLVADRSYYEQYF. The chain recombines TRBV11-2 with TRBJ2-7, with D perhaps given as TRBD1 or TRBD2 (6 bases each). Looked up from germline, CDR1 is SGHAT and CDR2 is FQNNGV. V was trimmed by 1 base and J by 3 bases, leaving 16 bases between them. The CDR3 is 16 residues long.

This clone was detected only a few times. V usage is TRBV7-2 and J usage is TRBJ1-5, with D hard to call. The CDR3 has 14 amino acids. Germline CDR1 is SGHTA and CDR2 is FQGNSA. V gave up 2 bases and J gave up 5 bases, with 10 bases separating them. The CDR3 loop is CASSLNSPHQPQHF. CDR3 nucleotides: TGTGCCAGCAGCTTAAACTCCCCTCATCAGCCCCAGCATTTT. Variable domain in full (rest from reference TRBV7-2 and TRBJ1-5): GAGVSQSPSNKVTEKGKDVELRCDPISGHTALYWYRQSLGQGLEFLIYFQGNSAPDKSGLPSDRFSAERTGGSVSTLTIQRTQQEDSAVYLCASSLNSPHQPQHFGDGTRLSIL.

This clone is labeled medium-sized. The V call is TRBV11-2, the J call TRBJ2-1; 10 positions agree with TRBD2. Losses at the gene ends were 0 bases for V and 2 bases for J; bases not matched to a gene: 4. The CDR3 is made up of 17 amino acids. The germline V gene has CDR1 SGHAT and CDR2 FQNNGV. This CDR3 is CASSLEWTSGAYNEQFF. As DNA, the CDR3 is TGTGCCAGCAGCTTAGAGTGGACTAGCGGTGCCTACAATGAGCAGTTCTTC.

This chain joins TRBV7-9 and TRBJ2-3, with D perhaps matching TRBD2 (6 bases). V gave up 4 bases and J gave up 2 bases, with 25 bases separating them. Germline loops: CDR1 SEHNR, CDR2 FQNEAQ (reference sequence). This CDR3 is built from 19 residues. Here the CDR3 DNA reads TGTGCCAGCAGCTCAAATCGGGCCCAGCGTGGGAGGATCACAGATACGCAGTATTTT. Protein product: CASSSNRAQRGRITDTQYF.

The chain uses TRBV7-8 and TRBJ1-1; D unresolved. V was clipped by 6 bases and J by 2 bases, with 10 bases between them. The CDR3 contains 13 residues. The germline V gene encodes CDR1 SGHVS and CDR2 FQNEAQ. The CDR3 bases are TGTGCCAGCAGTTCGAGGGTTAACACTGAAGCTTTCTTT. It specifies CASSSRVNTEAFF.

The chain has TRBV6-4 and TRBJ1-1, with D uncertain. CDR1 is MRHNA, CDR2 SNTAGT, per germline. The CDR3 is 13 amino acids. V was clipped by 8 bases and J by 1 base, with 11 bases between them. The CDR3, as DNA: TGTGCCAGCGGCGAAACATGGAACACTGAAGCTTTCTTT. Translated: CASGETWNTEAFF.

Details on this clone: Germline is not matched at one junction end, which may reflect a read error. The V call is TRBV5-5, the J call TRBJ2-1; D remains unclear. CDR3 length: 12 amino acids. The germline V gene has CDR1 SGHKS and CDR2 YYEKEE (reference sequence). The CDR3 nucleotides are TGTGCCAGCAGCTTGAGGGCAAGAATTCAACTCTTC. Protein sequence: CASSLRARIQLF.

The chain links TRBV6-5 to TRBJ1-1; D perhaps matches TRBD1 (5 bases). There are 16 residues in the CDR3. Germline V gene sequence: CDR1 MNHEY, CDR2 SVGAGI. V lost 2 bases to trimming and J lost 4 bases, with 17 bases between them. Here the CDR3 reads CASSYRPGQGATEAFF. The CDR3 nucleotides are TGTGCCAGCAGTTACCGACCGGGGCAGGGTGCCACTGAAGCTTTCTTT.

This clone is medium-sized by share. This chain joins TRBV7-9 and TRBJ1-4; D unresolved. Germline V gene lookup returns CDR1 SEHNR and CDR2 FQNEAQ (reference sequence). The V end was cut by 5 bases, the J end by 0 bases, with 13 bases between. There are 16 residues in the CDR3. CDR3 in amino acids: CASSLQASATNEKLFF. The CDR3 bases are TGTGCCAGCAGCCTCCAAGCGAGTGCAACTAATGAAAAACTGTTTTTT.

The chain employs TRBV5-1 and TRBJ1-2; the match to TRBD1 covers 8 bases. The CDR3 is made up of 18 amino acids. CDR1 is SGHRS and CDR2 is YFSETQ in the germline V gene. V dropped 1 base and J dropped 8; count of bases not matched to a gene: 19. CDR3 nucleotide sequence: TGCGCCAGCAGCTTGAAGGCCGGGACAGGTGGGACATATGAGGGCTACACCTTC. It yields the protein CASSLKAGTGGTYEGYTF.

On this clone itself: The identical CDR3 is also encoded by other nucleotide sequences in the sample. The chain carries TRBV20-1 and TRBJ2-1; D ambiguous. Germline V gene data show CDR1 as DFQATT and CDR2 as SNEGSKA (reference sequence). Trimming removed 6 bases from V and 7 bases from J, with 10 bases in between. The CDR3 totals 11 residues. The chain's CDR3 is CSAPGPNEQFF. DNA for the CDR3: TGCAGTGCCCCTGGTCCGAATGAGCAGTTCTTC.